The 13 T cell receptor beta chains given below trace back to one sample, sequenced in a study of shared clonotypes between healthy human individuals. Some clones are missing from TCRdb's copy, which holds only in-frame ones; the method was immunoSEQ multiplex PCR. The sample shows roughly 2,300,000 clones, about 90% of them seen only once. The sample comprised naive CD4+ T cells from PBMCs. As for subset: CD45RA+ positively selected. All receptors derive from a man between 18 and 35 years old in good health. Some clones in this sample may be carry-over from other donors' samples.

V gene TRBV28 combines with J gene TRBJ2-1; TRBD2 might be the D (6 bases). Trimming took off 3 bases at V and 13 bases at J, with 10 bases between the two ends. The CDR3 has 11 amino acids. Germline V gene lookup returns CDR1 MDHEN and CDR2 SYDVKM. CDR3 nucleotides: TGTGCCAGCAGTTTGACGGGGGTACAGTTCTTC. This sequence encodes CASSLTGVQFF.

This chain uses TRBV27 with TRBJ2-1; 13 bases match TRBD2. The V gene's germline CDR1 is MNHEY and CDR2 SMNVEV (reference sequence). J was trimmed by 8 bases and V by 8 bases; bases with no gene match: 9. This CDR3 comprises 15 residues. This CDR3 reads CASSRTSGSYYEQFF. Here the CDR3 DNA reads TGTGCCAGCTCCAGGACTAGCGGGAGTTACTATGAGCAGTTCTTC.

This sequence joins TRBV7-3 and TRBJ2-1; no firm D call. The V gene lost 5 bases and the J gene lost 9 bases, with 11 bases spanning the gap. The CDR3 length is 12 residues. Germline loops: CDR1 SGHTA, CDR2 FQGTGA. CDR3 nucleotides: TGTGCCAGCAGCACCCCAAAGGGTGAGCAGTTCTTC. Residues: CASSTPKGEQFF.

This clone was found once. The gene calls are TRBV28 and TRBJ2-3; 9 nucleotides agree with TRBD2. The V and J ends lost 4 bases and 1 base, in that order; junction bases with no gene match: 9. Per the germline V gene, CDR1 is MDHEN and CDR2 is SYDVKM. CDR3 length: 17 residues. CDR3 sequence: CASSYRGLALRTDTQYF. As DNA, the CDR3 is TGTGCCAGCAGTTACCGGGGACTAGCACTCCGCACAGATACGCAGTATTTT.

This chain joins TRBV18 and TRBJ2-4; possibly TRBD2 for D (6 bases). Germline V gene data show CDR1 as KGHSH and CDR2 as LQKENI. The V end lost 4 bases, the J end lost 5 bases, and 18 bases lay between the germline ends. This CDR3 comprises 16 residues. The CDR3 protein is CASSHTPGVGENIQYF. In DNA, the CDR3 is TGTGCCAGCTCACATACTCCGGGAGTTGGGGAAAACATTCAGTACTTC.

This chain uses TRBV7-6 with TRBJ2-5; no firm D call. The germline gives CDR1 SGHVS, CDR2 FNYEAQ. The CDR3 length is 18 residues. V dropped 1 base and J dropped 2 bases, with 20 bases sitting between them. The CDR3 DNA reads as TGTGCCAGCAGCTTAGGGCGATTTAGGGCGGCTCAACAAGAGACCCAGTACTTC. Its protein product is CASSLGRFRAAQQETQYF.

This chain connects TRBV7-3 to TRBJ1-2, with D perhaps matching TRBD1 (5 bases). The length of the CDR3 is 14 residues. Per germline, CDR1 SGHTA and CDR2 FQGTGA. Trimming pared 5 bases from V and 4 bases from J, leaving 14 bases between. DNA of the CDR3: TGTGCCAGCAGCCCCGGGGCGGGCCTCTATGGCTACACCTTC. Residues: CASSPGAGLYGYTF.

A note on this clone: Other DNA sequences in this sample translate to the same CDR3. This sequence joins TRBV2 and TRBJ1-1; D is undetermined. Germline V gene lookup returns CDR1 SNHLY and CDR2 FYNNEI. This CDR3 spans 13 amino acids. The V end lost 4 bases, the J end lost 0 bases, and 6 bases lay between the germline ends. CDR3 in DNA: TGTGCCAGCAGTGGGCAGGTGAACACTGAAGCTTTCTTT. Amino acid sequence: CASSGQVNTEAFF. Using reference TRBV2 and TRBJ1-1 for the parts outside the CDR3, the full variable domain is EPEVTQTPSHQVTQMGQEVILRCVPISNHLYFYWYRQILGQKVEFLVSFYNNEISEKSEIFDDQFSVERPDGSNFTLKIRSTKLEDSAMYFCASSGQVNTEAFFGQGTRLTVV.

This sequence joins TRBV18 and TRBJ2-3; D may correspond to TRBD1 or TRBD2 (5 bases each). The CDR3 extends over 15 amino acids. V was trimmed by 6 bases and J by 1 base, leaving 14 bases between them. Germline assignment: CDR1 KGHSH and CDR2 LQKENI. The CDR3 reads CASSPLGEGTDTQYF. The CDR3 nucleotides are TGTGCCAGCTCCCCCTTGGGGGAAGGCACAGATACGCAGTATTTT.

Note on this clone: Within the sample, other DNA sequences also encode this same CDR3. CDR3 sequence: CASSGGRGTEAFF. The CDR3, as DNA: TGTGCCAGCAGTGGGGGCAGGGGCACTGAAGCTTTCTTT. This chain joins TRBV28 and TRBJ1-1; TRBD1 might be the D (6 bases). Trimming took 5 bases from V and 4 from J, leaving 11 bases between them. CDR3 length: 13 amino acids. Germline CDR1 MDHEN, CDR2 SYDVKM.

J is TRBJ2-2 and V is TRBV5-1; 8 bases line up with TRBD2. V dropped 5 bases and J dropped 4; count of bases not matched to a gene: 7. Per the germline V gene, CDR1 is SGHRS and CDR2 is YFSETQ. CDR3 length equals 15 residues. Here the CDR3 reads CASRFTSGLTGELFF. The DNA for the CDR3 is TGCGCCAGCAGATTTACTAGCGGACTCACCGGGGAGCTGTTTTTT.

On this clone itself: The same CDR3 can be traced to other DNA sequences in this sample. The chain links TRBV5-1 to TRBJ2-7; TRBD2 matches 7 bases. J was trimmed by 1 base and V by 2 bases; bases with no gene match: 3. This CDR3 contains 14 residues. Germline CDR1 SGHRS, CDR2 YFSETQ. The CDR3 here is CASSLIAGSYEQYF. The CDR3 DNA is TGCGCCAGCAGCTTAATAGCGGGTTCCTACGAGCAGTACTTC.

A remark on this clone: Likely a read error: the CDR3 ends without its conserved phenylalanine or tryptophan. No DNA is shown, since the ends of the CDR3 on it are uncertain; the CDR3 is the one TCRdb lists. The CDR3 loop is CSASGSDQEGI. The chain carries TRBV20-1 and TRBJ1-2. Termini included, the CDR3 measures 11 amino acids. CDR1 and CDR2 from the germline V gene are DFQATT and SNEGSKA (reference sequence).